This T cell receptor (beta chain) derives from a study of cytomegalovirus exposure and HLA in healthy donors. This CDR3 spans 15 amino acids. Amplification used 60 Vbeta primers and 13 Jbeta primers. Only in-frame clones appear in the TCRdb table, and some are missing; sequencing was by immunoSEQ multiplex PCR. The sample contains 100,000 to 150,000 clones, about 82% of which appear only once. Sequenced material: PBMCs. This chain uses TRBV1 with TRBJ2-1; the D call TRBD2 from the table was never checked on the DNA. TRBV1 is marked as a pseudogene. This clonotype was sampled from a boy aged 5-17 years in good health and CMV-seronegative. This chain's CDR3 is CTSSFAGGGYNEQFF. In nucleotides, the CDR3 is TGCACCAGCAGTTTTGCGGGCGGGGGGTACAATGAGCAGTTCTTC.